The present T cell receptor (beta chain) was sequenced within a study of cytomegalovirus exposure and HLA in healthy donors. For the study at large: Earlier sequencing of 150 million to 200 million T cells yielded approximately 120 million unique TCR beta sequences.

The CDR3 runs to 13 residues. The V gene end was trimmed by 6 bases and the J gene end by 4 bases; junction bases not matched to a gene: 3. The germline gives CDR1 MNHEY, CDR2 SVGAGI. Study results and caveats: For cytomegalovirus status, the classifier reportedly gave diagnoses with high specificity and sensitivity.

As regards this clone: Its target is not known.

The PCR ran on 60 Vbeta and 13 Jbeta primers. The table came from immunoSEQ multiplex PCR; TCRdb's copy has only in-frame clones and leaves some out. The sample carries 150,000 or so clones, about 80% recorded once. The TCR was taken from a man younger than 40 in good health and CMV-seropositive. The chain carries TRBV6-5 and TRBJ1-5; 7 nucleotides align to TRBD1. Sequenced sample: PBMCs. CDR3 residues: CASRAGGNQPQHF. In nucleotides, the CDR3 is TGTGCCAGCAGAGCAGGGGGGAATCAGCCCCAGCATTTT.